The clone carrying this T cell receptor (beta chain) was counted at least ten times. Its antigen is undetermined. This specimen belongs to a study of regulatory T cells in long-lasting Graves disease. This CDR3 has 12 residues. CDR1 and CDR2 (germline): MDHEN, SYDVKM. V was shortened by 3 bases and J by 3 bases, with 6 bases between the two germline ends. Study observations and caveats: Among the persistent patients, fewer than 3,500 public clonotypes were shared, more than the roughly 970 shared among new patients.

In building TCR beta libraries, iRepertoire HTBI primers were used together with Arm-PCR of CDR3 regions. Each CDR3 protein gets one entry after TCRdb re-called the multiplex PCR reads with MiXCR. This sample yields about 470,000 distinct CDR3 sequences, of which 16% are seen a single time; more than 10% belongs to the top ten. The time point denotes: newly diagnosed GD, antithyroid drugs for less than 3 months. RNA isolated from PBMCs was used to make the TCR library. A further study also used this sample, focusing on T cells in Graves' hyperthyroidism and ophthalmopathy.

The TCR originated in a middle-aged man with Graves disease. The starting material was peripheral blood mononuclear cells (PBMCs), obtained at new diagnosis, from a patient treated with antithyroid drugs. The chain uses TRBV28 and TRBJ2-7; no clear D. CDR3 in DNA: TGTGCCAGCAGTTTCTCTTTCTACGAGCAGTACTTC. Translated: CASSFSFYEQYF.